This TCR beta chain was captured by sequencing in a study of cytomegalovirus exposure and HLA in healthy donors. Method: immunoSEQ multiplex PCR; TCRdb's copy keeps in-frame clones and lacks some. This table has over 150,000 clones, about 96% appearing once. The germline V gene encodes CDR1 MNHNS and CDR2 SASEGT. The CDR3 is 15 amino acids. V lost 4 bases, J lost 3 bases, and 4 bases stayed unmatched. This chain uses TRBV6-1 with TRBJ2-4, with TRBD2 identical over 9 bases. The sequence was obtained from a young woman in good health and CMV-seronegative. Sequencing used PBMCs. DNA of the CDR3: TGTGCCAGCAGTGGGGGCGGGGGGGGCAAAAACATTCAGTACTTC. Its translation: CASSGGGGGKNIQYF.